These T cell receptor beta chains were read from a single sample in a study of HIV-infected patients and healthy controls. MiXCR was run by TCRdb on the 5' RACE reads, yielding one entry per CDR3 protein. This sample has approximately 10,000 distinct CDR3 sequences, with around 5.4% found just once. The sequencing here drew on blood, taken during antiretroviral therapy. These receptors all come from an adult with HIV infection. The donor label of this sample is uncertain. Each CDR3 is given with its conserved first and last residue. A D gene is named only where the DNA matches it firmly. A row's size may be missing; if present it is once, few, many or a size class.

V: TRBV6-2/TRBV6-3
size: many
D: NA
J: TRBJ1-1
CDR3: CASKEGITEAFF
DNA: TGTGCCAGCAAGGAGGGAATCACTGAAGCTTTCTTT

V: TRBV10-3
size: many
D: NA
J: TRBJ2-1
CDR3: CAIREGPGVIEQFF
DNA: TGTGCCATCAGGGAGGGGCCCGGAGTGATTGAGCAGTTCTTC

V: TRBV14
size: many
D: TRBD1
J: TRBJ1-1
CDR3: CASSLDRLVNTEAFF
DNA: TGTGCCAGCAGCCTGGACAGGCTGGTGAACACTGAAGCTTTCTTT

V: TRBV25-1
size: many
D: NA
J: TRBJ2-1
CDR3: CASGGTATGQFF
DNA: TGTGCCAGCGGTGGGACTGCAACGGGGCAGTTCTTC

V: TRBV3-1
size: many
D: NA
J: TRBJ2-3
CDR3: CASSPAAEGLHGSDTQYF
DNA: TGTGCCAGCAGCCCTGCGGCGGAAGGACTCCATGGTTCAGATACGCAGTATTTT

V: TRBV7-9
size: NA
D: NA
J: TRBJ1-2
CDR3: CASSLISGGRVLAGYTF
DNA: TGTGCCAGCAGCTTAATCTCCGGGGGGCGAGTATTGGCAGGCTACACCTTC

V: TRBV20-1
size: many
D: NA
J: TRBJ2-3
CDR3: CSAFEGSTDTQYF
DNA: TGCAGTGCTTTTGAGGGATCCACAGATACGCAGTATTTT

V: TRBV9
size: many
D: TRBD2
J: TRBJ2-3
CDR3: CASSPRLAGAKDTQYF
DNA: TGTGCCAGCAGCCCGAGACTAGCGGGAGCTAAAGATACGCAGTATTTT

V: TRBV30
size: many
D: NA
J: TRBJ1-2
CDR3: CAWSVSRGLYGYTF
DNA: TGTGCCTGGAGTGTCAGCAGGGGTCTTTATGGCTACACCTTC

V: TRBV20-1
size: many
D: TRBD2
J: TRBJ2-3
CDR3: CSAGASGSTDTQYF
DNA: TGCAGTGCAGGGGCTAGCGGGTCCACAGATACGCAGTATTTT

V: TRBV20-1
size: NA
D: TRBD2
J: TRBJ2-5
CDR3: CSATTTGTSGLETQYF
DNA: TGCAGTGCTACTACTACCGGGACTAGCGGCCTAGAGACCCAGTACTTC

V: TRBV6-1
size: NA
D: TRBD1
J: TRBJ1-6
CDR3: CASSEVTGESPLHF
DNA: TGTGCCAGCAGTGAAGTAACAGGGGAGTCACCCCTCCACTTT

V: TRBV7-2
size: few
D: NA
J: TRBJ1-6
CDR3: CASSELDGYNSPLHF
DNA: TGTGCCAGCAGCGAATTGGACGGCTATAATTCACCCCTCCACTTT

V: TRBV2
size: many
D: NA
J: TRBJ1-4
CDR3: CASRAGATNEKLFF
DNA: TGTGCCAGCCGGGCCGGGGCAACTAATGAAAAACTGTTTTTT

V: TRBV29-1
size: many
D: TRBD2
J: TRBJ2-7
CDR3: CSVLAGGDYEQYF
DNA: TGCAGCGTATTAGCGGGTGGGGACTACGAGCAGTACTTC

V: TRBV2
size: NA
D: NA
J: TRBJ2-3
CDR3: CASTLQDRQYF
DNA: TGTGCCAGCACCCTACAGGATAGGCAGTATTTT

V: TRBV7-2
size: many
D: TRBD2
J: TRBJ2-1
CDR3: CASSPSRLAGDNEQFF
DNA: TGTGCCAGCAGCCCCAGTCGGCTAGCGGGGGACAATGAGCAGTTCTTC

V: TRBV7-9
size: many
D: NA
J: TRBJ2-3
CDR3: CASSPAGYTQYF
DNA: TGTGCCAGCAGCCCCGCGGGTTATACGCAGTATTTT

V: TRBV19
size: NA
D: TRBD1
J: TRBJ1-2
CDR3: CASSITQGGYGYTF
DNA: TGTGCCAGTAGCATCACGCAGGGGGGCTATGGCTACACCTTC